These 10 T cell receptor beta chains were all obtained from the same sample, sequenced in a study of OX40 agonist ivuxolimab in advanced cancers. Only in-frame clones appear in the TCRdb table, and some are missing; sequencing was by immunoSEQ multiplex PCR. This sample has 100,000 to 120,000 clones, with approximately 89% found just once. The sequencing used CD4+ or CD8+ T cells sorted from blood, collected in a trial of the OX40 agonist ivuxolimab. The receptors derive from an adult with an advanced solid tumor such as melanoma, head and neck, liver or kidney cancer.

The V call is TRBV9, the J call TRBJ1-3, with TRBD1 identical over 10 bases. The CDR3 is made up of 15 amino acids. V lost 3 bases to trimming and J lost 4 bases; unmatched junction nucleotides: 4. Germline lookup yields CDR1 SGDLS and CDR2 YYNGEE. CDR3 sequence reads: CASSGGQGPGNTIYF. Written as DNA, the CDR3 is TGTGCCAGCAGCGGGGGACAGGGGCCGGGAAACACCATATATTTT.

The chain has TRBV30 and TRBJ2-3; weak D call: TRBD1 (6 bases). V was cut by 1 base and J by 2 bases, with 13 bases left in between. This CDR3 contains 15 residues. Per the germline V gene, CDR1 is GTSNPN and CDR2 is SVGIG (reference sequence). For the CDR3, the DNA is TGTGCCTGGAGTGCAACAGGGACGGTCACAGATACGCAGTATTTT. Translated: CAWSATGTVTDTQYF.

The rearrangement joins TRBV11-2 to TRBJ1-1; no firm D call. CDR3 length equals 14 residues. Germline values: CDR1 SGHAT, CDR2 FQNNGV. V shed 1 base and J shed 1 base, with 7 bases lying between them. In DNA, the CDR3 is TGTGCCAGCAGCTTAGCCAACAGGAACACTGAAGCTTTCTTT. This encodes CASSLANRNTEAFF.

This clone came up once. The chain joins TRBV6-6 to TRBJ1-1, with D hard to call. The CDR3 loop spans 11 amino acids. Trimming shortened V by 5 bases and J by 6 bases, and 7 bases separated the two germline ends. Germline lookup yields CDR1 MNHNY and CDR2 SVGAGI (reference sequence). The CDR3 sequence is CASSERSEAFF. CDR3 coding DNA: TGTGCCAGCAGTGAGAGGTCTGAAGCTTTCTTT.

V and J are TRBV7-8 and TRBJ2-7, with 8 nucleotides matching TRBD1. The CDR3 has 15 amino acids. Trimming cost V 2 bases and J 3 bases; bases outside gene matches: 6. Germline V gene data show CDR1 as SGHVS and CDR2 as FQNEAQ. Written as DNA, the CDR3 is TGTGCCAGCAGCTTATTGCAGGGGGCAGTCTACGAGCAGTACTTC. Protein product: CASSLLQGAVYEQYF.

The V and J genes are TRBV5-4 and TRBJ2-3; 8 bases map to TRBD1. Losses at the gene ends were 4 bases for V and 1 base for J; bases not matched to a gene: 2. Germline V gene lookup returns CDR1 SGHNT and CDR2 YYREEE (reference sequence). The CDR3 sequence is 14 residues long. The CDR3 is CASSRGQGTDTQYF. CDR3 DNA: TGTGCCAGCAGCCGGGGACAGGGCACAGATACGCAGTATTTT.

The chain employs TRBV5-4 and TRBJ1-2; D not certain. The V end was cut by 4 bases, the J end by 1 base, with 14 bases between. The CDR3 runs to 15 residues. CDR1 is SGHNT and CDR2 is YYREEE in the germline V gene (reference sequence). CDR3 amino acids: CASSPPSSGNYGYTF. The CDR3 nucleotides are TGTGCCAGCAGCCCCCCATCCAGCGGTAACTATGGCTACACCTTC.

This chain uses TRBV5-8 with TRBJ2-2; D could derive from TRBD1 or TRBD2 (5 bases each). CDR1 and CDR2 (germline): SGHTS, YDEGEE. CDR3 length: 16 amino acids. V lost 1 base, J lost 4 bases, and 14 bases lay in between. CDR3 DNA: TGTGCCAGCAGCTTGAGGAGAGGGGTAGGCACCGGGGAGCTGTTTTTT. Translated: CASSLRRGVGTGELFF.

The chain has TRBV7-9 and TRBJ1-2; D is perhaps TRBD1 (5 bases). CDR3 size: 14 residues. Per germline, CDR1 SEHNR and CDR2 FQNEAQ (reference sequence). V lost 1 base, J lost 1 base, and 7 bases lay in between. CDR3 DNA sequence: TGTGCCAGCAGCTTAGGTGGGGGTAACTATGGCTACACCTTC. Translated, it gives CASSLGGGNYGYTF.

This clone was detected only once. The rearrangement links TRBV5-4 to TRBJ2-3; the D gene is possibly TRBD1 (5 bases). This CDR3 comprises 17 residues. Germline assignment: CDR1 SGHNT and CDR2 YYREEE (reference sequence). V was pared by 0 bases and J by 0 bases, with 14 bases between. CDR3: CASSLDRQTSSTDTQYF. For the CDR3, the DNA is TGTGCCAGCAGCTTGGACAGGCAGACTTCTAGCACAGATACGCAGTATTTT.